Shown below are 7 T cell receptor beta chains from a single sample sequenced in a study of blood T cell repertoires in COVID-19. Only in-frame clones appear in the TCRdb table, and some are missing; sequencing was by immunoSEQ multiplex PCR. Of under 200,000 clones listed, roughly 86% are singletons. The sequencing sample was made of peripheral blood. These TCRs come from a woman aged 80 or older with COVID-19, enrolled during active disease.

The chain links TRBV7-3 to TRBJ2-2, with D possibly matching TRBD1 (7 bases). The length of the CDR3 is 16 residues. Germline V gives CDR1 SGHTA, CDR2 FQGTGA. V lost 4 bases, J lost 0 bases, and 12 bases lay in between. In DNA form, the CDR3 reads TGTGCCAGCAGCTCAGGGGGGATGGCGAACACCGGGGAGCTGTTTTTT. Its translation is CASSSGGMANTGELFF.

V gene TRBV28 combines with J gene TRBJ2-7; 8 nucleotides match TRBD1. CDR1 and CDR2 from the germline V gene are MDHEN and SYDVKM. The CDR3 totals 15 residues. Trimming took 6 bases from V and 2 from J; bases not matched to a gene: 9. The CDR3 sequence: CASRSPGQETYEQYF. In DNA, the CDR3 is TGTGCCAGCAGGTCTCCGGGACAGGAGACCTACGAGCAGTACTTC.

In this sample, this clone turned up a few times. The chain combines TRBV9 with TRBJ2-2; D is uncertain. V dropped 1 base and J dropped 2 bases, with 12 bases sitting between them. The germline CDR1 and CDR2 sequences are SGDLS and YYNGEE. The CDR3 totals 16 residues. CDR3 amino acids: CASSVNPTVNTGELFF. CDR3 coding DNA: TGTGCCAGCAGCGTAAATCCTACGGTTAACACCGGGGAGCTGTTTTTT.

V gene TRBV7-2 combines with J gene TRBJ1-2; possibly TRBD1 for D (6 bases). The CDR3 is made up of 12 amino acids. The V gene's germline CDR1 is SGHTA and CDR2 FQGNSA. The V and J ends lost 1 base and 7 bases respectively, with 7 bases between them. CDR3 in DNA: TGTGCCAGCAGCTTAGAAGGGGGTGGCTACACCTTC. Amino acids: CASSLEGGGYTF.

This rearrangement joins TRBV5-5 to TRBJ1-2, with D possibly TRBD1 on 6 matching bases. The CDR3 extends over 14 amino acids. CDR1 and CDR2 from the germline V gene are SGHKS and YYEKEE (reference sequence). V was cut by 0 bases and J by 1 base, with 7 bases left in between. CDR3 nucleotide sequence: TGTGCCAGCAGCTTGGGCAGGGGTAACTATGGCTACACCTTC. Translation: CASSLGRGNYGYTF.

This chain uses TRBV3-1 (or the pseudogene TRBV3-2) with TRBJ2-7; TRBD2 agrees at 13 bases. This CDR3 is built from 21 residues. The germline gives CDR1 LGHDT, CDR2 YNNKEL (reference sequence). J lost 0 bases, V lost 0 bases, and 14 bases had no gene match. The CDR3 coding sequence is TGTGCCAGCAGCCAAGATCTTAGGCGGACTAGCGGGGGAAAGAGCTCCTACGAGCAGTACTTC. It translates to CASSQDLRRTSGGKSSYEQYF.

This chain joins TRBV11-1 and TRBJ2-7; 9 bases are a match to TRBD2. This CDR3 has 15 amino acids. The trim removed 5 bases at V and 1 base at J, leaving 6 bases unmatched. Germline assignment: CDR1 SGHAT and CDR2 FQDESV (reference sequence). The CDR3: CASSKGLALSYEQYF. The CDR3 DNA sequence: TGTGCCAGCAGCAAGGGACTAGCCCTTTCCTACGAGCAGTACTTC.